The source of this T cell receptor (beta chain) is a study of memory CD4+ T cells and cytomegalovirus serostatus. The CDR3 covers 15 residues. Germline loops: CDR1 GTSNPN, CDR2 SVGIG (reference sequence). The trim removed 3 bases at V and 2 bases at J, leaving 4 bases unmatched. Single viable CD3+CD4+CD8-CD45RO+ cells were sorted as the memory CD4+ T cells. Donors' CMV status reflects serum IgG against pp150, pp28, p38, p52. Libraries were prepared by immunoSEQ multiplex PCR; TCRdb keeps only in-frame clonotypes and omits some of them. The sample holds 45,000 to 50,000 clones; 78% are singletons and the top ten take about 0.8%. This clone was seen just once.

The sequence was collected from an adult in good health and CMV-seronegative. Sequencing was carried out using memory CD4+ T cells from blood. This chain links TRBV30 with TRBJ1-4; TRBD1 matches at 9 bases. The CDR3 region has the DNA TGTGCCTGGAGCGACAGGGGGTCGACTAATGAAAAACTGTTTTTT. This sequence encodes CAWSDRGSTNEKLFF.